This T cell receptor beta chain was captured by sequencing in a study of T cells after somatic rescue of genetic block. Assay used: immunoSEQ multiplex PCR; TCRdb lists only in-frame clones, some missing. The profile shows more than 13,000 clones, around 72% of them singletons. This CDR3 contains 14 residues. V lost 4 bases, J lost 3 bases, and 11 bases lay in between. The germline CDR1 and CDR2 sequences are SGHRS and YFSETQ. The chain recombines TRBV5-1 with TRBJ2-4, with D tentatively TRBD1 (6 bases). This clonotype originated in a boy aged 5-17 years. Sequenced input: peripheral blood mononuclear cells (PBMCs). CDR3 sequence: CASSLGQSKNIQYF. The CDR3 DNA follows: TGCGCCAGCAGCCTAGGACAGAGCAAAAACATTCAGTACTTC.